This T cell receptor (beta chain) was captured by sequencing in a study of T-cell memory formation after mild COVID-19. Study background: TCR clusters were mostly donor specific.

The CDR3 has 15 amino acids. V lost 5 bases and J lost 4, with 15 bases in between. Germline lookup yields CDR1 LNHDA and CDR2 SQIVND (reference sequence). From the 5' RACE reads, TCRdb called clonotypes with MiXCR, one entry per CDR3 protein. The sample shows about half a million distinct CDR3 sequences, roughly 18% of them seen only once. Study conclusions and caveats: Proof of SARS-CoV-2 specificity was absent for the second-wave clones that crested on day 37. Day 15 to 85 contracting clones showed balanced CD4/CD8; later expanders leaned CD4+. Pre-infection memory harbored some responding clones, suggesting cross-reactive memory joined.

Concerning this clonotype itself: Antigen unknown.

The sequencing sample was made of PBMCs or a T cell subset sorted from them (not recorded which). The V gene is TRBV19, the J gene TRBJ2-1, with a possible D match to TRBD2 (6 bases). This sequence was found in an adult woman who had mild COVID-19 (a few samples of this study predate the infection). Cell type and time point are not known. Here the CDR3 reads CASSVRETPYNEQFF. In nucleotides, the CDR3 is TGTGCCAGTAGTGTCCGGGAGACCCCTTACAATGAGCAGTTCTTC.